This TCR beta chain is from a study of blood T cell repertoires in COVID-19. Study overall: Researchers got acute and convalescent COVID-19 samples from the United States, Italy and Spain. T cells, B-cell-depleted T cells, or PBMCs provided the cDNA or gDNA that served as material.

How the authors handled the data: Amplification from reference gene primers served as the basis for estimated nucleated cell counts. The repertoire was sequenced with immunoSEQ multiplex PCR; TCRdb's copy has only in-frame clones and lacks some. V, J and clone size are taken as reported in that table, and D and trimming were inferred from the DNA itself. The data hold 130,000 or so clones, with around 84% observed a single time. The CDR3 consists of 14 residues. CDR1 is MDHEN, CDR2 SYDVKM, per germline. Trimming at V came to 6 bases and at J to 4 bases, leaving 7 bases not matched to a gene. This clone was detected only once.

The sample consisted of peripheral blood. This sequence originates from an older woman with acute or convalescent COVID-19. This sequence joins TRBV28 and TRBJ2-7, with 9 bases aligning to TRBD1. CDR3 sequence: CASRSGTGSYEQYF. In DNA, the CDR3 is TGTGCCAGCAGGTCCGGGACAGGGTCATACGAGCAGTACTTC.